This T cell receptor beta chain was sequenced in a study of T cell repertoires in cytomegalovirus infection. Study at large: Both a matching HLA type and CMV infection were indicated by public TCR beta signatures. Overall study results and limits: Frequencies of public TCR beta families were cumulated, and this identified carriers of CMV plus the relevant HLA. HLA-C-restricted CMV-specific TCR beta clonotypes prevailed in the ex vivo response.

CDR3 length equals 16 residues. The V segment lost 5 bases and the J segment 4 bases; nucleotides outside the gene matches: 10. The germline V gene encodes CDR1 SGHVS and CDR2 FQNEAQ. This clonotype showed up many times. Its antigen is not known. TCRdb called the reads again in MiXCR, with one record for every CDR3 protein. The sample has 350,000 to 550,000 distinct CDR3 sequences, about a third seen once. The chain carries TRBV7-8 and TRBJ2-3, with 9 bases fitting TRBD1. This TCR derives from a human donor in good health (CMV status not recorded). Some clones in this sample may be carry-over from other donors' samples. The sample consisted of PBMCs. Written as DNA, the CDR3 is TGTGCCAGCAGCCCCTCACCCGGGACAGGGTCAGATACGCAGTATTTT. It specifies CASSPSPGTGSDTQYF.